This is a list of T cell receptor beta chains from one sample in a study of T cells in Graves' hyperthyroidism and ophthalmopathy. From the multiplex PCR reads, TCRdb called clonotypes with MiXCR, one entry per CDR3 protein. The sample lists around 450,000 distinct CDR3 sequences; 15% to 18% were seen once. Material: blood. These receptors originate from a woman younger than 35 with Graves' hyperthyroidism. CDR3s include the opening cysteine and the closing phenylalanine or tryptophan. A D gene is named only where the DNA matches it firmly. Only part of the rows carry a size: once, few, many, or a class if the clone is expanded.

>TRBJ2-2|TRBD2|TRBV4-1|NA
CASSQRTRSGELFF
TGCGCCAGCAGCCAGCGGACTAGGAGCGGGGAGCTGTTTTTT
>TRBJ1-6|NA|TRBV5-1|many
CASSLVGVGVKNSPLHF
TGCGCCAGCAGCTTGGTTGGAGTCGGGGTTAAAAATTCACCCCTCCACTTT
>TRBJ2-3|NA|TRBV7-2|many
CASSRQSTDTQYF
TGTGCCAGCAGCCGTCAGAGCACAGATACGCAGTATTTT
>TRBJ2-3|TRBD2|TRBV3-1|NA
CASSQGTSLSTDTQYF
TGTGCCAGCAGCCAAGGGACTAGCCTTAGCACAGATACGCAGTATTTT
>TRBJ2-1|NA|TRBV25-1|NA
CASSPGTGVVQFF
TGTGCCAGCAGTCCGGGTACAGGAGTAGTGCAGTTCTTC
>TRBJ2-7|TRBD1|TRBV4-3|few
CASSQELGQATQGSYEQYF
TGCGCCAGCAGCCAAGAATTGGGACAGGCGACTCAGGGCTCCTACGAGCAGTACTTC
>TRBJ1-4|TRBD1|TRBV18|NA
CASSPGTAEKLFF
TGTGCCAGCTCACCAGGGACAGCAGAAAAACTGTTTTTT
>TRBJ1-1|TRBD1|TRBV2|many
CASTVDRGITEAFF
TGTGCCAGCACCGTGGACAGGGGTATTACTGAAGCTTTCTTT
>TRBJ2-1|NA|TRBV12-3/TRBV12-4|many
CASSPVDSEEQFF
TGTGCCAGCAGCCCAGTTGACAGTGAGGAGCAGTTCTTC
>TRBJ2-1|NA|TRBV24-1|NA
CATSDFRQSYNEQFF
TGTGCCACCAGTGATTTCCGACAGAGTTACAATGAGCAGTTCTTC
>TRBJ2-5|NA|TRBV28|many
CASSFLRSGETQYF
TGTGCCAGCAGTTTCCTCCGGAGCGGAGAGACCCAGTACTTC
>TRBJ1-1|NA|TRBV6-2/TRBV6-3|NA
CASRPRDSPALTNTEAFF
TGTGCCAGCAGACCGAGGGACTCCCCAGCCCTTACCAACACTGAAGCTTTCTTT
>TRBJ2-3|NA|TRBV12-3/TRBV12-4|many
CASGVSTDTQYF
TGTGCCAGCGGAGTGAGCACAGATACGCAGTATTTT
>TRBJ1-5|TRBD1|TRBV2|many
CASSDRGQDQPQHF
TGTGCCAGCAGTGACAGGGGGCAGGATCAGCCCCAGCATTTT
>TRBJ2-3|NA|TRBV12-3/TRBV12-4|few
CASSFFGGASTDTQYF
TGTGCCAGCAGTTTCTTTGGGGGAGCTAGCACAGATACGCAGTATTTT
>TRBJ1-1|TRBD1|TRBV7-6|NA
CASSLALAGGGGAFF
TGTGCCAGCAGCTTAGCGCTGGCAGGGGGAGGAGGAGCTTTCTTT
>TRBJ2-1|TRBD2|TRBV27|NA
CASSFRGLAGRFNEQFF
TGTGCCAGCAGTTTCCGTGGACTAGCGGGTCGGTTCAATGAGCAGTTCTTC
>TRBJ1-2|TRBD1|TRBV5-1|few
CASDPTGYYGYTF
TGCGCCAGCGACCCGACAGGGTACTATGGCTACACCTTC
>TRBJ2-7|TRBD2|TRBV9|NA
CASSVEGTSGSRYEQYF
TGTGCCAGCAGCGTAGAGGGGACTAGCGGGAGTCGGTACGAGCAGTACTTC
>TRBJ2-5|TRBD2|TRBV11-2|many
CATRLAGGRETQYF
TGTGCCACCCGACTAGCGGGGGGGCGAGAGACCCAGTACTTC
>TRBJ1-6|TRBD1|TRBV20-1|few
CSARGDRANNSPLHF
TGCAGTGCTAGAGGGGACAGGGCGAATAATTCACCCCTCCACTTT
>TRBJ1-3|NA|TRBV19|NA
CASSIVGTTPAGNTIYF
TGTGCCAGTAGTATAGTCGGAACCACCCCGGCCGGAAACACCATATATTTT
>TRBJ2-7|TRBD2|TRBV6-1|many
CASTVRTSGSYEQYF
TGTGCCAGCACGGTTCGGACTAGCGGGAGCTACGAGCAGTACTTC
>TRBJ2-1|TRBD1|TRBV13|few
CASSYMPRTGAYNEQFF
TGTGCCAGCAGCTATATGCCCCGGACAGGGGCTTACAATGAGCAGTTCTTC
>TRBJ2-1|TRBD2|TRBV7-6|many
CASSKTVAGGYNEQFF
TGTGCCAGCAGCAAGACCGTAGCGGGAGGCTACAATGAGCAGTTCTTC
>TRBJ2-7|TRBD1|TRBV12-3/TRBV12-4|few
CASTYVLGDRVYEQYF
TGTGCCAGCACCTACGTACTGGGGGACAGGGTCTACGAGCAGTACTTC
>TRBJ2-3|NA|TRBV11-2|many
CASKIRAGTDTQYF
TGTGCCAGCAAAATAAGGGCAGGGACAGATACGCAGTATTTT
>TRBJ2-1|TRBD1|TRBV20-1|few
CSAPRVATGDYNEQFF
TGCAGTGCTCCTAGGGTGGCGACAGGGGATTACAATGAGCAGTTCTTC
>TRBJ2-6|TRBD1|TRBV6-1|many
CASSEADRAGANVLTF
TGTGCCAGCAGTGAAGCAGACAGGGCTGGGGCCAACGTCCTGACTTTC
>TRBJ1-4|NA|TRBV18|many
CASSPITGIGGRKLFF
TGTGCCAGCTCACCTATTACAGGGATCGGAGGAAGGAAACTGTTTTTT
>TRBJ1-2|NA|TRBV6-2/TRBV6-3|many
CASSSPGNEYYGYTF
TGTGCCAGCAGTTCCCCGGGTAACGAGTACTATGGCTACACCTTC
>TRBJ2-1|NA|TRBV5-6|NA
CASSLETTRGPYNEQFF
TGTGCCAGCAGCTTGGAGACTACTAGGGGACCGTACAATGAGCAGTTCTTC
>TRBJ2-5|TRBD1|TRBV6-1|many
CASRQTGVHIALGETQYF
TGTGCCAGCAGGCAAACAGGGGTCCACATTGCCCTCGGAGAGACCCAGTACTTC
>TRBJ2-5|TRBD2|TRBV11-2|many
CASSPRTSGGLETQYF
TGTGCCAGCAGCCCTCGGACTAGCGGGGGACTCGAGACCCAGTACTTC
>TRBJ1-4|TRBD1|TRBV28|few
CASSSDRRGLIREKLFF
TGTGCCAGCAGTTCGGACAGGAGAGGCCTAATAAGGGAAAAACTGTTTTTT
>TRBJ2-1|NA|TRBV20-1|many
CSASALDYNEQFF
TGCAGTGCTAGCGCACTAGACTACAATGAGCAGTTCTTC
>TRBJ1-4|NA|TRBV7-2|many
CASSLDGATNEKLFF
TGTGCCAGCAGCTTAGACGGTGCAACTAATGAAAAACTGTTTTTT
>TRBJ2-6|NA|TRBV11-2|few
CASSSSSGANVLTF
TGTGCCAGCAGCTCCTCCTCTGGGGCCAACGTCCTGACTTTC
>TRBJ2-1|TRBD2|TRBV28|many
CASSLGGMAYNEQFF
TGTGCCAGCAGTTTGGGGGGGATGGCCTACAATGAGCAGTTCTTC
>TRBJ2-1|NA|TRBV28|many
CASSFGWLYNEQFF
TGTGCCAGCAGTTTCGGCTGGCTGTACAATGAGCAGTTCTTC
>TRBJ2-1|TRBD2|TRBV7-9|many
CASSPGTSGSYEQFF
TGTGCCAGCAGCCCCGGGACTAGCGGGAGCTATGAGCAGTTCTTC
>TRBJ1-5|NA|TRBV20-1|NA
CSGQDGNSNQPQHF
TGCAGTGGGCAGGACGGAAATAGCAATCAGCCCCAGCATTTT
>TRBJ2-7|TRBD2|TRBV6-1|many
CASSRTSGKVEQYF
TGTGCCAGCAGTCGGACTAGCGGGAAAGTCGAGCAGTACTTC
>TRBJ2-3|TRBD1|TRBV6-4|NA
CASSEGQGADTQYF
TGTGCCAGCAGTGAGGGACAGGGGGCAGATACGCAGTATTTT
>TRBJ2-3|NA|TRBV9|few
CASSVGALGTDTQYF
TGTGCCAGCAGCGTAGGAGCTCTGGGCACAGATACGCAGTATTTT
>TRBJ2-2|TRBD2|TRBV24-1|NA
CAASGASGAGGELFF
TGTGCCGCCAGTGGAGCTAGCGGGGCCGGCGGGGAGCTGTTTTTT
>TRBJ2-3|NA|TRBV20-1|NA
CSARDSGGADTQYF
TGCAGTGCTAGAGATTCGGGGGGCGCAGATACGCAGTATTTT
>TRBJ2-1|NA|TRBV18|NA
CASSPPALFHSYNGQFF
TGTGCCAGCTCACCGCCGGCTTTGTTTCACTCCTACAATGGGCAGTTCTTC
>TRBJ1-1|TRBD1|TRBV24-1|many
CATSTGSRTEAFF
TGTGCCACATCGACAGGGTCAAGGACTGAAGCTTTCTTT
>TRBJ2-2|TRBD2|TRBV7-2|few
CASSPGLVNTGELFF
TGTGCCAGCAGCCCGGGACTAGTCAACACCGGGGAGCTGTTTTTT
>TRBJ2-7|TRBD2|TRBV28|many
CASSLFSTGGREQYF
TGTGCCAGCAGTTTATTTTCGACGGGAGGTCGCGAGCAGTACTTC
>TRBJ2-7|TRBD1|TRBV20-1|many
CSALDRGHEQYF
TGCAGTGCTTTGGACAGGGGCCACGAGCAGTACTTC
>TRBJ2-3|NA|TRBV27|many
CASSPSPGASGTDTQYF
TGTGCCAGCAGTCCATCCCCCGGGGCTAGCGGCACAGATACGCAGTATTTT
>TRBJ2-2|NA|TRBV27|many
CASSTPTHTANTGELFF
TGTGCCAGCAGTACACCGACGCACACCGCGAACACCGGGGAGCTGTTTTTT
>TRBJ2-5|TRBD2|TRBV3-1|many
CASSPPFSGRGQETQYF
TGTGCCAGCAGCCCCCCGTTTAGCGGGAGAGGGCAGGAGACCCAGTACTTC
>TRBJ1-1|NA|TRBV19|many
CASSSGRLNTEAFF
TGTGCCAGTAGTTCCGGCAGACTGAACACTGAAGCTTTCTTT
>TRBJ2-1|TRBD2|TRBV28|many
CASSSQGTSLIRDEQFF
TGTGCCAGCAGTTCTCAGGGGACTAGCCTGATTCGGGACGAGCAGTTCTTC
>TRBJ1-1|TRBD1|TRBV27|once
CASSPITLGQRNTEAFF
TGTGCCAGCAGTCCGATTACCCTGGGACAGAGGAACACTGAAGCTTTCTTT
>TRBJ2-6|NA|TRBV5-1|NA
CASSLVGSSGANVLTF
TGCGCCAGCAGCTTGGTTGGAAGCTCTGGGGCCAACGTCCTGACTTTC